The next 11 T cell receptor beta chains were all read from a single sample in a study of cytomegalovirus exposure and HLA in healthy donors. The PCR had 60 Vbeta and 13 Jbeta primers. The assay was immunoSEQ multiplex PCR, and TCRdb's table has in-frame clones only and misses some. The sample contains over 70,000 clones, just under 80% of which appear only once. The sample was PBMCs. These receptors came from a male donor in good health and CMV-seropositive.

J is TRBJ2-7 and V is TRBV5-5; D not certain. CDR1 and CDR2 from the germline V gene are SGHKS and YYEKEE (reference sequence). CDR3 length: 16 residues. V was shortened by 4 bases and J by 3 bases, with 20 bases between the two germline ends. Here the CDR3 DNA reads TGTGCCAGCAGCCTGGGCCCCCCCAACCACGGCTACGAGCAGTACTTC. This translates into CASSLGPPNHGYEQYF.

V is TRBV7-9 and J is TRBJ2-1, with TRBD2 identical over 13 bases. CDR3 length: 17 residues. Germline values: CDR1 SEHNR, CDR2 FQNEAQ (reference sequence). V lost 5 bases and J lost 2; bases outside the gene matches: 6. The CDR3 sequence is CASSKGLAGQTYNEQFF. CDR3 sequence (DNA): TGTGCCAGCAGCAAGGGACTAGCGGGACAAACCTACAATGAGCAGTTCTTC.

The rearrangement uses TRBV2 and TRBJ2-1, with a weak D call TRBD2 (6 bases). The ends were cut back, 10 bases at V and 10 bases at J, with 17 bases in the middle. This CDR3 contains 12 residues. CDR1 is SNHLY and CDR2 is FYNNEI in the germline V gene. CDR3 sequence reads: CATRGGEVEQFF. As DNA, the CDR3 is TGTGCCACGCGGGGCGGAGAGGTGGAGCAGTTCTTC.

The chain recombines TRBV6-5 with TRBJ2-3; D gene uncertain. This CDR3 region has 15 residues. Trimming pared 8 bases from V and 2 bases from J, leaving 17 bases between. Germline V gives CDR1 MNHEY, CDR2 SVGAGI. The CDR3 here is CASGFVRSSTDTQYF. As DNA, the CDR3 is TGTGCCAGCGGATTCGTGAGGAGTTCCACAGATACGCAGTATTTT.

The chain joins TRBV5-1 to TRBJ2-1; 9 positions match TRBD2. The J segment lost 1 base and the V segment lost 1 base, leaving 9 bases of the junction unmatched. This CDR3 region has 18 residues. Germline lookup yields CDR1 SGHRS and CDR2 YFSETQ. DNA for the CDR3: TGCGCCAGCAGCTTGCGGCTAGCGGGAACCCTTTCCTACAATGAGCAGTTCTTC. It translates to CASSLRLAGTLSYNEQFF.

The chain combines TRBV27 with TRBJ2-7; a weak D match, TRBD2 (6 bases). V was clipped by 2 bases and J by 1 base, with 12 bases between them. This CDR3 is built from 15 residues. Germline CDR1 is MNHEY and CDR2 is SMNVEV (reference sequence). The CDR3 loop reads CASSLRSGGSYEQYF. CDR3 nucleotide sequence: TGTGCCAGCAGTTTACGGTCCGGGGGATCCTACGAGCAGTACTTC.

The gene calls are TRBV30 and TRBJ1-4, with D possibly being TRBD1 (5 bases). From germline, CDR1 is GTSNPN and CDR2 SVGIG (reference sequence). This CDR3 spans 14 amino acids. The V and J ends lost 0 bases and 6 bases respectively, with 11 bases between them. The CDR3 loop reads CAWSVQGAYEKLFF. In DNA form, the CDR3 reads TGTGCCTGGAGTGTACAAGGGGCGTATGAAAAACTGTTTTTT.

The chain has TRBV28 and TRBJ1-3; D perhaps matches TRBD1 (5 bases). This CDR3 contains 15 residues. Trimming took 5 bases from V and 2 from J, leaving 13 bases between them. Germline-derived CDR1 and CDR2 are MDHEN and SYDVKM. This CDR3 reads CASSELGQPGNTIYF. CDR3 coding DNA: TGTGCCAGCAGTGAACTGGGGCAGCCTGGAAACACCATATATTTT.

The rearrangement uses TRBV28 and TRBJ1-5; D call uncertain. Germline V gives CDR1 MDHEN, CDR2 SYDVKM. V was cut by 1 base and J by 7 bases, with 11 bases left in between. This CDR3 has 14 residues. Here the CDR3 DNA reads TGTGCCAGCAGTTTATCGGCCCGGGGACAGCCCCAGCATTTT. Translation: CASSLSARGQPQHF.

The V call is TRBV5-6, the J call TRBJ2-7; 9 bases align to TRBD1. The CDR3 covers 15 residues. The V segment lost 2 bases and the J segment 2 bases; nucleotides outside the gene matches: 5. The germline gives CDR1 SGHDT, CDR2 YYEEEE. CDR3 sequence reads: CASSFQDRGPYEQYF. The CDR3 DNA reads TGTGCCAGCAGCTTCCAGGACAGGGGTCCCTACGAGCAGTACTTC.

Of note for this clone: Within the sample, other DNA sequences also encode this same CDR3. The chain couples TRBV7-9 to TRBJ1-1; no firm D call. V lost 2 bases and J lost 0, with 4 bases in between. The CDR3 contains 13 residues. Germline CDR1 is SEHNR and CDR2 is FQNEAQ (reference sequence). CDR3 DNA sequence: TGTGCCAGCAGCTTAACTGTGAACACTGAAGCTTTCTTT. Amino acids: CASSLTVNTEAFF. Looking up the rest from reference TRBV7-9 and TRBJ1-1 gives the full variable domain: DTGVSQNPRHKITKRGQNVTFRCDPISEHNRLYWYRQTLGQGPEFLTYFQNEAQLEKSRLLSDRFSAERPKGSFSTLEIQRTEQGDSAMYLCASSLTVNTEAFFGQGTRLTVV.